This is a list of T cell receptor beta chains from one sample in a study of blood T cell repertoires in COVID-19. Assay used: immunoSEQ multiplex PCR; TCRdb lists only in-frame clones, some missing. Of 50,000 or so clones in the sample, more than 75% were seen once. Source material: peripheral blood. Receptors were obtained from a man aged 45-65 years with active COVID-19. Each CDR3 is given with its conserved first and last residue. Fields, in order: clone size, D gene, V gene, J gene, CDR3 protein, CDR3 DNA. The D gene is left open where the match is weak. For some rows the clone size is stated as once, few or many, or as a class when expanded; others skip it.

>few|TRBD1|TRBV29-1|TRBJ2-5
CSVGQGQETQYF
TGCAGCGTTGGACAGGGACAAGAGACCCAGTACTTC
>once|.|TRBV19|TRBJ2-3
CASSIALRGLDTQYF
TGTGCCAGTAGTATAGCGCTCCGAGGGTTAGATACGCAGTATTTT
>.|TRBD1|TRBV5-1|TRBJ2-2
CASSHGGFGTGNSITGELFF
TGCGCCAGCAGTCACGGAGGGTTTGGGACAGGGAATTCTATAACCGGGGAGCTGTTTTTT
>.|.|TRBV7-9|TRBJ1-2
CASSSSTRNYYGYTF
TGTGCCAGCAGCTCCTCGACTAGGAATTACTATGGCTACACCTTC
>.|TRBD2|TRBV7-7|TRBJ2-1
CASSLGLAGDNEQFF
TGTGCCAGCAGCCTCGGACTAGCGGGGGACAATGAGCAGTTCTTC
>.|TRBD2|TRBV30|TRBJ2-3
CAWSSGRVGDTQYF
TGTGCCTGGAGTAGCGGGAGAGTGGGAGATACGCAGTATTTT
>.|.|TRBV4-2|TRBJ2-7
CASSQEGTLYEQYF
TGTGCCAGCAGCCAAGAAGGGACACTCTACGAGCAGTACTTC
>.|TRBD1|TRBV10-3|TRBJ2-3
CAVRPDRGVTDTQYF
TGTGCCGTACGCCCGGACAGGGGAGTCACAGATACGCAGTATTTT
>.|TRBD2|TRBV6-5|TRBJ2-2
CASRRGSTAAGELFF
TGTGCCAGCAGACGCGGGAGTACGGCCGCCGGGGAGCTGTTTTTT
>.|.|TRBV12-3/TRBV12-4|TRBJ1-2
CASSLGQLDGYTF
TGTGCCAGCAGCTTAGGACAGTTAGATGGCTACACCTTC
>.|.|TRBV29-1|TRBJ2-4
CSVESVSRIQYF
TGCAGCGTTGAGTCCGTATCGAGGATTCAGTACTTC
>.|.|TRBV11-2|TRBJ1-1
CASSLDGPAGSEAFF
TGTGCCAGCAGCTTAGATGGGCCCGCGGGGAGTGAAGCTTTCTTT
>once|.|TRBV9|TRBJ1-1
CASSLGGDTEAFF
TGTGCCAGCAGCCTAGGGGGAGACACTGAAGCTTTCTTT
>.|.|TRBV6-5|TRBJ2-3
CASSYSEALSDTQYF
TGTGCCAGCAGTTACTCCGAGGCCCTTTCAGATACGCAGTATTTT
>.|.|TRBV5-1|TRBJ1-2
CASSPQGILFDGYTF
TGCGCCAGCAGCCCCCAGGGGATATTATTCGATGGCTACACCTTC
>.|.|TRBV4-1|TRBJ1-1
CASSQTRTEAFF
TGCGCCAGCAGCCAAACTAGGACTGAAGCTTTCTTT
>.|.|TRBV7-9|TRBJ2-2
CASSLGTSEGTGELFF
TGTGCCAGCAGCTTAGGGACCTCCGAGGGCACCGGGGAGCTGTTTTTT
>.|TRBD1|TRBV20-1|TRBJ2-7
CSARDPGGQYF
TGCAGTGCTAGAGACCCAGGGGGGCAGTACTTC
>.|TRBD1|TRBV9|TRBJ2-1
CASRPTGSSSYNEQFF
TGTGCCAGCAGACCGACAGGGTCAAGCTCCTACAATGAGCAGTTCTTC
>.|.|TRBV9|TRBJ1-2
CASNRETLGYTF
TGTGCCAGCAACCGGGAGACCTTGGGCTACACCTTC
>.|.|TRBV21-1|TRBJ2-7
CASSLSGQGSHEQYF
TGTGCCAGCAGCTTATCGGGACAGGGTTCCCACGAGCAGTACTTC
>.|TRBD1|TRBV29-1|TRBJ1-2
CSVEGQPLTNYGYTF
TGCAGCGTTGAGGGACAGCCTTTAACTAACTATGGCTACACCTTC
>.|.|TRBV7-2|TRBJ2-3
CASSLIGDTQYF
TGTGCCAGCAGCTTAATCGGAGATACGCAGTATTTT
>.|.|TRBV7-2|TRBJ2-2
CASSSRPGALNTGELFF
TGTGCCAGCAGCTCACGCCCAGGGGCCCTGAACACCGGGGAGCTGTTTTTT
>.|.|TRBV4-3|TRBJ2-1
CASSQVTWSEQFF
TGCGCCAGCAGCCAAGTAACTTGGAGTGAGCAGTTCTTC
>.|.|TRBV3-1/TRBV3-2|TRBJ2-3
CASSLYTARLTTNTQYF
TGTGCCAGCAGCCTCTACACCGCCCGACTCACCACCAATACGCAGTATTTT
>.|.|TRBV5-6|TRBJ2-7
CASSSLTHRSGEQYF
TGTGCCAGCAGCTCATTGACACACCGATCCGGCGAGCAGTACTTC
>.|TRBD1|TRBV2|TRBJ1-4
CASSEAGQGGIGNEKLFF
TGTGCCAGCAGTGAAGCGGGACAGGGGGGGATTGGAAATGAAAAACTGTTTTTT
>.|TRBD1|TRBV29-1|TRBJ2-3
CSVPRPGQGWTDTQYF
TGCAGCGTTCCTCGACCGGGACAGGGTTGGACAGATACGCAGTATTTT
>once|TRBD2|TRBV7-2|TRBJ2-7
CASSLRAGLYEQYF
TGTGCCAGCAGCTTGCGAGCGGGATTATACGAGCAGTACTTC
>.|.|TRBV29-1|TRBJ2-3
CSVESSTDTQYF
TGCAGCGTTGAGAGTAGCACAGATACGCAGTATTTT
>.|.|TRBV9|TRBJ2-1
CASSWGLNEQFF
TGTGCCAGCAGCTGGGGCCTAAATGAGCAGTTCTTC
>once|TRBD1|TRBV29-1|TRBJ2-7
CSAGQGSYEQYF
TGCAGCGCTGGACAGGGATCCTACGAGCAGTACTTC
>few|.|TRBV15|TRBJ2-2
CATAGVDTGELFF
TGTGCCACCGCAGGGGTGGACACCGGGGAGCTGTTTTTT
>.|.|TRBV6-5|TRBJ1-2
CASSYSSTGGWGSYTF
TGTGCCAGCAGTTACTCGAGTACCGGGGGGTGGGGTAGCTACACCTTC
>.|TRBD2|TRBV10-3|TRBJ2-7
CASRLALATYEQYF
TGTGCCAGCAGACTAGCACTAGCGACCTACGAGCAGTACTTC
>.|.|TRBV13|TRBJ2-7
CASSFEGERYEQYF
TGTGCCAGCAGCTTCGAGGGGGAGAGGTACGAGCAGTACTTC
>.|TRBD2|TRBV28|TRBJ2-7
CASSPPRGGRIAAEQYF
TGTGCCAGCAGTCCCCCTCGAGGCGGGAGGATCGCCGCCGAGCAGTACTTC
>.|TRBD2|TRBV7-7|TRBJ2-3
CASSSHAAGTQYF
TGTGCCAGCAGCTCTCATGCAGCGGGGACGCAGTATTTT
>.|.|TRBV12-3/TRBV12-4|TRBJ1-5
CASSLSEVQPQHF
TGTGCCAGCAGTTTATCGGAGGTTCAGCCCCAGCATTTT
>.|.|TRBV2|TRBJ1-5
CASSRQVISNQPQHF
TGTGCCAGCTCCCGACAGGTTATAAGCAATCAGCCCCAGCATTTT
>.|.|TRBV5-1|TRBJ2-5
CASSLVEETQYF
TGCGCCAGCAGCTTGGTGGAGGAGACCCAGTACTTC
>once|TRBD2|TRBV5-1|TRBJ2-5
CASSLGLAETQYF
TGCGCCAGCAGCTTGGGACTAGCAGAGACCCAGTACTTC
>.|.|TRBV4-2|TRBJ1-1
CASSQLSDSANTEAFF
TGTGCCAGCAGCCAACTATCGGACTCGGCGAACACTGAAGCTTTCTTT
>.|.|TRBV24-1|TRBJ2-2
CATSGSFHGELFF
TGTGCCACCAGTGGCAGTTTCCACGGGGAGCTGTTTTTT
>.|TRBD1|TRBV29-1|TRBJ1-1
CSVGDRGANKAFF
TGCAGCGTGGGGGACAGGGGGGCCAACAAAGCTTTCTTT
>few|TRBD2|TRBV19|TRBJ2-3
CASIRRRGGPIGTQYF
TGTGCCAGTATCAGAAGGCGGGGGGGCCCCATTGGTACGCAGTATTTT
>few|TRBD1|TRBV6-2/TRBV6-3|TRBJ1-5
CASSPAGGFNQPQHF
TGTGCCAGCAGCCCTGCAGGGGGATTCAATCAGCCCCAGCATTTT
>few|.|TRBV6-1|TRBJ2-7
CASSVAEYEQYF
TGTGCCAGCAGTGTAGCGGAGTACGAGCAGTACTTC
>.|.|TRBV19|TRBJ1-6
CASRLGGPDNSPLHF
TGTGCCAGTAGACTGGGAGGACCTGATAATTCACCCCTCCACTTT
>.|TRBD1|TRBV2|TRBJ1-2
CASTIIQGEVGYTF
TGTGCCAGCACTATAATACAGGGGGAGGTTGGCTACACCTTC
>.|.|TRBV5-1|TRBJ2-3
CASSLAVPSTDTQYF
TGCGCCAGCAGCTTGGCCGTCCCTAGCACAGATACGCAGTATTTT
>.|TRBD2|TRBV27|TRBJ2-1
CASSPDLAGASLGFYEQFF
TGTGCCAGCAGTCCCGATCTAGCGGGAGCCTCCCTGGGGTTCTATGAGCAGTTCTTC
>.|.|TRBV6-6|TRBJ2-5
CASSTLFSGQETQYF
TGTGCCAGCAGTACCCTCTTTAGCGGCCAAGAGACCCAGTACTTC
>.|TRBD2|TRBV4-2|TRBJ2-2
CASSQNRLAGEGTGELFF
TGTGCCAGCAGCCAAAACCGACTAGCGGGAGAAGGTACCGGGGAGCTGTTTTTT
>.|.|TRBV6-5|TRBJ2-7
CASRRLRDRSYEQYF
TGTGCCAGCAGGAGACTCAGGGATCGGTCCTACGAGCAGTACTTC
>.|.|TRBV9|TRBJ2-7
CASSPRLYYEQYF
TGTGCCAGCAGCCCGCGGCTATACTACGAGCAGTACTTC
>.|TRBD2|TRBV3-1/TRBV3-2|TRBJ2-1
CASSLLAGGMDEQFF
TGTGCCAGCAGCTTACTAGCGGGAGGGATGGATGAGCAGTTCTTC
>.|.|TRBV21-1|TRBJ1-2
CASSSSGSTNYGYTF
TGTGCCAGCAGCAGTTCAGGGTCGACCAACTATGGCTACACCTTC